The rows below give T cell receptor beta chains drawn from one sample of a study of cytomegalovirus exposure and HLA in healthy donors. The repertoire was sequenced with immunoSEQ multiplex PCR; TCRdb's copy has only in-frame clones and lacks some. Altogether some 180,000 clones are present, 70% to 90% being singletons, with the ten largest covering approximately 2.5%. The specimen was PBMCs. Receptors were obtained from a man between 25 and 39 years old in good health and CMV-seropositive. The CDR3 runs from the conserved cysteine through the conserved F or W. D genes are given only for firm matches. Clone size is not always given. Where it is, it says once, few, many or a class for expanded clones.

D gene,clone size,V gene,CDR3 length,J gene,CDR3 protein,CDR3 DNA
TRBD1,-,TRBV5-4,14,TRBJ2-5,CASSLFDRGETQYF,TGTGCCAGCAGCTTGTTTGACAGGGGGGAGACCCAGTACTTC
TRBD2,-,TRBV5-1,13,TRBJ2-5,CASTVREGETQYF,TGCGCCAGCACGGTGAGGGAGGGAGAGACCCAGTACTTC
-,-,TRBV6-1,15,TRBJ1-5,CASMGRARSNQPQHF,TGTGCCAGCATGGGCAGGGCCCGAAGCAATCAGCCCCAGCATTTT
TRBD2,-,TRBV25-1,16,TRBJ2-5,CASSESGTSAQETQYF,TGTGCCAGCAGTGAATCCGGGACTAGCGCCCAAGAGACCCAGTACTTC
TRBD1,-,TRBV6-5,14,TRBJ1-2,CASSYRGRNYGYTF,TGTGCCAGCAGTTACAGGGGGCGGAACTATGGCTACACCTTC
-,-,TRBV19,16,TRBJ2-6,CASSSTSSSGANVLTF,TGTGCCAGTAGTTCCACCTCTAGCTCTGGGGCCAACGTCCTGACTTTC
TRBD1,-,TRBV5-1,15,TRBJ2-3,CASSLGNRGSDTQYF,TGCGCCAGCAGCTTGGGAAACAGGGGTTCAGATACGCAGTATTTT
TRBD2,-,TRBV9,16,TRBJ2-3,CASSPLSRAGKTTQYF,TGTGCCAGCAGCCCCCTAAGCCGAGCGGGAAAAACCACGCAGTATTTT
-,-,TRBV7-8,14,TRBJ1-1,CASSLSGRVTEAFF,TGTGCCAGCAGCTTAAGTGGGAGGGTCACTGAAGCTTTCTTT
TRBD2,-,TRBV7-8,17,TRBJ2-1,CASSLGSGRAGYNEQFF,TGTGCCAGCAGCTTAGGTAGCGGGAGGGCCGGGTACAATGAGCAGTTCTTC
-,-,TRBV6-6,16,TRBJ2-5,CASGDFVLGEEETQYF,TGTGCCAGCGGAGACTTCGTCTTAGGGGAAGAAGAGACCCAGTACTTC
-,-,TRBV6-5,14,TRBJ1-1,CASSYREGNTEAFF,TGTGCCAGCAGTTACCGGGAAGGGAACACTGAAGCTTTCTTT
TRBD2,-,TRBV4-1,16,TRBJ2-5,CASSQDRLAGVEAQYF,TGCGCCAGCAGCCAAGATCGACTAGCGGGAGTGGAGGCCCAGTACTTC
-,-,TRBV6-1,15,TRBJ2-1,CASRDTGLNRDEQFF,TGTGCCAGCAGGGATACGGGACTTAATAGAGATGAGCAGTTCTTC
-,-,TRBV5-1,14,TRBJ2-5,CASSLNGLEETQYF,TGCGCCAGCAGCTTGAACGGACTCGAAGAGACCCAGTACTTC
-,-,TRBV7-8,15,TRBJ1-5,CASSLAFQSNQPQHF,TGTGCCAGCAGCTTAGCGTTCCAGTCCAATCAGCCCCAGCATTTT
-,few,TRBV9,14,TRBJ1-1,CASSVRGGNTEAFF,TGTGCCAGCAGCGTAAGGGGGGGGAACACTGAAGCTTTCTTT
-,few,TRBV5-6,13,TRBJ2-5,CASSLGQQETQYF,TGTGCCAGCAGCTTGGGGCAGCAAGAGACCCAGTACTTC
-,-,TRBV12-5,15,TRBJ2-6,CASGLGDSGANVLTF,TGTGCTAGTGGTTTGGGAGACTCTGGGGCCAACGTCCTGACTTTC
TRBD1,-,TRBV29-1,14,TRBJ1-1,CSVDSQGAGTEAFF,TGCAGCGTTGATTCACAGGGGGCAGGCACTGAAGCTTTCTTT
-,-,TRBV14,16,TRBJ1-2,CASSQSEGPRGYGYTF,TGTGCCAGCAGCCAGTCGGAGGGCCCTCGGGGGTATGGCTACACCTTC
-,-,TRBV25-1,11,TRBJ2-7,CATGVGYEQYF,TGTGCCACCGGGGTGGGGTACGAGCAGTACTTC
-,-,TRBV29-1,18,TRBJ1-1,CSVIYFGPPGYMNTEAFF,-
-,-,TRBV7-9,16,TRBJ1-2,CSSSFLRTLGEDGYTF,TGTTCCAGCAGCTTCCTTCGGACACTCGGAGAGGATGGCTACACCTTC
-,-,TRBV5-6,14,TRBJ1-2,CASSLAAGFYGYTF,TGTGCCAGCAGCTTGGCTGCGGGATTCTATGGCTACACCTTC
-,-,TRBV5-1,14,TRBJ2-3,CASSLAGGTDTQYF,TGCGCCAGCAGCTTGGCGGGTGGCACAGATACGCAGTATTTT
TRBD2,-,TRBV4-1,17,TRBJ2-3,CASSQDWVAGGQHTQYF,TGCGCCAGCAGCCAAGATTGGGTAGCGGGAGGCCAGCATACGCAGTATTTT
-,-,TRBV15,17,TRBJ2-3,CATSRDPSVGHTDTQYF,TGTGCCACCAGCAGAGATCCTAGCGTAGGACACACAGATACGCAGTATTTT
-,-,TRBV14,15,TRBJ2-3,CASSRLRGSTDTQYF,TGTGCCAGCAGCCGGCTGAGAGGAAGCACAGATACGCAGTATTTT
-,once,TRBV5-4,16,TRBJ2-3,CASSLAAGPSTDTQYF,TGTGCCAGCAGCTTGGCAGCAGGGCCAAGCACAGATACGCAGTATTTT
-,-,TRBV6-1,13,TRBJ1-2,CAANTRTGEGYTF,TGTGCCGCGAATACTCGGACGGGAGAGGGCTACACCTTC
-,-,TRBV7-9,12,TRBJ2-5,CASRSSYGTQYF,TGTGCCAGCAGATCTTCCTACGGGACCCAGTACTTC
-,-,TRBV5-1,13,TRBJ2-1,CASRPGQNNEQFF,TGCGCCAGCAGACCCGGACAGAACAATGAGCAGTTCTTC
TRBD2,-,TRBV6-1,16,TRBJ2-5,CASSELGLAGQETQYF,TGTGCCAGCAGTGAGCTGGGACTAGCGGGACAAGAGACCCAGTACTTC
-,-,TRBV7-9,16,TRBJ1-3,CASSKTPGARGNTIYF,TGTGCCAGCAGCAAAACACCAGGGGCTAGAGGAAACACCATATATTTT
-,-,TRBV18,15,TRBJ1-2,CASSPSTIRRSLEAF,TGTGCCAGCTCACCCTCAACCATCCGGAGATCCCTCGAGGCGTTC
-,-,TRBV19,14,TRBJ2-1,CASSASLAWDEQFF,TGTGCCAGTAGTGCCTCACTAGCTTGGGATGAGCAGTTCTTC
TRBD2,-,TRBV5-1,15,TRBJ2-2,CASSRTSGSPGELFF,TGCGCCAGCAGCCGGACTAGCGGGAGCCCCGGGGAGCTGTTTTTT